This TCR beta chain was sequenced in a study of blood T cell repertoires in COVID-19. For the study at large: COVID-19 samples from acute and convalescent phases originated in the United States, Italy and Spain. PBMCs, B-cell-depleted T cells, or T cells provided the cDNA or gDNA that made up the material.

CDR3 size: 17 residues. The germline gives CDR1 LNHNV, CDR2 YYDKDF (reference sequence). The V end was cut by 7 bases, the J end by 2 bases, with 20 bases between. Authors' methods: Reference gene primer amplification yielded estimated nucleated cell counts. Repertoires were generated with immunoSEQ multiplex PCR, while TCRdb's copy carries only in-frame clones and drops some. Clone size and V and J calls were adopted from that table, with D and trimming inferred from the DNA. The sample lists 150,000 to 200,000 clones, 65% to 90% seen once, with around 8.6% in the top ten. This TCR derives from a man between 50 and 59 years old with active or convalescent COVID-19. The sequenced material came from peripheral blood. This chain uses TRBV15 with TRBJ1-4; the D gene is possibly TRBD1 (5 bases). CDR3 residues: CATKSHPGTSTNEKLFF. The CDR3 DNA follows: TGTGCCACCAAATCACACCCAGGGACTTCCACTAATGAAAAACTGTTTTTT.